Here is one T cell receptor beta chain with its context. What it binds is unknown. Using immunoSEQ multiplex PCR, the repertoire was profiled, and TCRdb retains in-frame clones only, with some absent. The sample contains tens of thousands of clones, around 73% of which appear only once. This CDR3 comprises 16 residues. The J segment lost 5 bases and the V segment lost 3 bases, leaving 5 bases of the junction unmatched. The germline CDR1 and CDR2 sequences are SGHTA and FQGNSA. Focal radiation plus CTLA-4 blockade with ipilimumab was given to patients with chemo-refractory metastatic non-small-cell lung cancer. The sample comes from a study of radiotherapy plus CTLA-4 blockade in lung cancer. In the study overall: Disease control reached 30% to 35%, with objective responses in under 20%.

General observations from the study: Among blood TCR repertoires after radiotherapy plus ipilimumab, tumor-derived clones expanded. The best prediction of response reportedly came from early blood T cell clone dynamics, with interferon-beta.

The chain employs TRBV7-2 and TRBJ2-2; the match to TRBD1 covers 11 bases. The sequence came from a human donor with non-small cell lung cancer who had stable disease on radiotherapy plus ipilimumab. This specimen consisted of peripheral blood, obtained from a patient treated with radiotherapy plus ipilimumab. In DNA form, the CDR3 reads TGTGCCAGCAGCTTGGACAGGGGGCTATTGACCGGGGAGCTGTTTTTT. Residues: CASSLDRGLLTGELFF.